The 27 T cell receptor beta chains in this list originate from one sample, sequenced in a study of Tregs in tolerant kidney transplant recipients. The data were produced by immunoSEQ multiplex PCR, yet TCRdb's version contains in-frame clones alone and is incomplete. The data contain about 64,000 clones, roughly 98% of them singletons. Source: Tregs from blood, taken before the transplant. These receptors were collected from a human donor who received a combined kidney and bone marrow transplant.

The chain has TRBV5-1 and TRBJ2-7; a possible D gene is TRBD2 (5 bases). Trimming took off 8 bases at V and 5 bases at J, with 14 bases between the two ends. Germline V CDR1 and CDR2: SGHRS, YFSETQ. The CDR3 contains 12 residues. This CDR3 reads CASHIIGDEQYF. DNA for the CDR3: TGCGCCAGTCATATCATCGGGGACGAGCAGTACTTC.

V is TRBV19 and J is TRBJ1-2; 9 nucleotides match TRBD1. The length of the CDR3 is 14 residues. J was trimmed by 1 base and V by 5 bases; bases with no gene match: 2. CDR1 is LNHDA and CDR2 is SQIVND in the germline V gene (reference sequence). CDR3 region: CASSAGQGNYGYTF. The CDR3, as DNA: TGTGCCAGTAGTGCGGGACAGGGTAACTATGGCTACACCTTC.

Concerning this clone itself: It is likely a read error, because the conserved phenylalanine at the end of the CDR3 is missing. The chain couples TRBV29-1 to TRBJ1-2; 8 bases fit TRBD1. This CDR3 has 15 amino acids. V lost 3 bases, J lost 3 bases, and 9 bases stayed unmatched. Germline values: CDR1 SQVTM, CDR2 ANQGSEA. CDR3 DNA: TGCAGCGTTGATACCGGGACAGGACGTTACTATGGCTACACCCTC. Encoded protein: CSVDTGTGRYYGYTL.

The chain combines TRBV7-2 with TRBJ2-3, with 7 bases fitting TRBD2. The germline gives CDR1 SGHTA, CDR2 FQGNSA. The CDR3 is made up of 16 amino acids. The V segment lost 5 bases and the J segment 4 bases; nucleotides outside the gene matches: 12. CDR3 region: CASSLEGLPVADTQYF. DNA of the CDR3: TGTGCCAGCAGCCTGGAGGGACTACCTGTGGCAGATACGCAGTATTTT.

This chain connects TRBV21-1 to TRBJ2-7; the table's TRBD1 call for D was not verified on the DNA. TRBV21-1 is a pseudogene. The CDR3 sequence is 15 residues long. In DNA form, the CDR3 reads TGTGCCAGCAGCAAAGGGGGGCCTTACTCCTACGAGCAGTACTTC. Translating it yields CASSKGGPYSYEQYF.

The rearrangement joins TRBV7-3 to TRBJ2-1; TRBD2 matches at 11 bases. The CDR3 has 15 amino acids. J gave up 4 bases and V 1 base, and 0 bases lay outside the gene matches. Germline lookup yields CDR1 SGHTA and CDR2 FQGTGA. CDR3 amino acids: CASSLIAGGYNEQFF. CDR3 bases: TGTGCCAGCAGCTTAATAGCGGGGGGGTACAATGAGCAGTTCTTC. The variable domain in full, completed from reference TRBV7-3 and TRBJ2-1, reads GAGVSQTPSNKVTEKGKYVELRCDPISGHTALYWYRQSLGQGPEFLIYFQGTGAADDSGLPNDRFFAVRPEGSVSTLKIQRTERGDSAVYLCASSLIAGGYNEQFFGPGTRLTVL.

The rearrangement uses TRBV5-1 and TRBJ2-3, with D uncertain. The CDR3 length is 13 residues. Germline assignment: CDR1 SGHRS and CDR2 YFSETQ. Trimming stripped 4 bases from V and 6 bases from J, with 12 bases between. The CDR3 DNA reads as TGCGCCAGCAGCCTAGGATCGGTGGATACGCAGTATTTT. It specifies CASSLGSVDTQYF.

The gene calls are TRBV7-6 and TRBJ2-7, with 8 bases identical to TRBD2. The V gene end was trimmed by 4 bases and the J gene end by 3 bases; junction bases not matched to a gene: 8. The germline CDR1 and CDR2 sequences are SGHVS and FNYEAQ. The CDR3 sequence is 15 residues long. CDR3 sequence: CASSSGPGLDYEQYF. The CDR3 DNA is TGTGCCAGCAGCTCGGGCCCGGGACTAGACTACGAGCAGTACTTC.

V is TRBV6-6 and J is TRBJ2-5; 8 bases line up with TRBD1. CDR3 length: 14 residues. V was clipped by 6 bases and J by 6 bases; unmatched bases: 9. Germline CDR1 is MNHNY and CDR2 is SVGAGI (reference sequence). The CDR3 DNA reads as TGTGCCAGCAGCTACAGGGGGATGAAGAAGACCCAGTACTTC. It translates to CASSYRGMKKTQYF.

J is TRBJ1-1 and V is TRBV9; D unclear. The CDR3 has 16 amino acids. V was cut by 0 bases and J by 0 bases, with 12 bases left in between. Germline values: CDR1 SGDLS, CDR2 YYNGEE. The CDR3 bases are TGTGCCAGCAGCGTAGCCGCAGGCTTAATGAACACTGAAGCTTTCTTT. As protein: CASSVAAGLMNTEAFF.

V and J are TRBV11-3 and TRBJ1-1; D not certain. CDR1 SGHNT and CDR2 YENEEA come from the germline V gene. V lost 7 bases and J 7 bases, leaving 19 bases between the germline ends. CDR3 size: 14 residues. The CDR3 DNA reads TGTGCCAGCACCCTAAGGGCGGGAACCCTTGAAGCTTTCTTT. It encodes CASTLRAGTLEAFF.

The DNA for the CDR3 is TGTGCCAGCTCACCACGGGACAGGGACTACAATGAGCAGTTCTTC. Translated: CASSPRDRDYNEQFF. The V call is TRBV18, the J call TRBJ2-1; 9 bases align to TRBD1. V trimming: 1 base; J trimming: 3 bases; junction bases outside the gene matches: 1. Germline V gene sequence: CDR1 KGHSH, CDR2 LQKENI. There are 15 residues in the CDR3.

The chain employs TRBV7-9 and TRBJ1-2; D ambiguous. V shed 1 base and J shed 4 bases, with 10 bases lying between them. The CDR3 is 14 residues long. Per germline, CDR1 SEHNR and CDR2 FQNEAQ (reference sequence). The CDR3 region is CASSLGGDGYGYTF. The CDR3 DNA reads TGTGCCAGCAGCTTAGGAGGCGATGGCTATGGCTACACCTTC.

V usage is TRBV5-1 and J usage is TRBJ2-7; a possible D gene is TRBD1 (5 bases). V was shortened by 6 bases and J by 5 bases, with 9 bases between the two germline ends. The length of the CDR3 is 11 residues. Germline V gives CDR1 SGHRS, CDR2 YFSETQ. The CDR3 sequence: CASTGFDEQYF. The DNA of the CDR3 is TGCGCCAGCACAGGGTTCGACGAGCAGTACTTC. Full variable domain (outside the CDR3, taken from reference TRBV5-1 and TRBJ2-7): KAGVTQTPRYLIKTRGQQVTLSCSPISGHRSVSWYQQTPGQGLQFLFEYFSETQRNKGNFPGRFSGRQFSNSRSEMNVSTLELGDSALYLCASTGFDEQYFGPGTRLTVT.

This chain links TRBV9 with TRBJ2-3; no clear D. Germline CDR1 reads SGDLS; CDR2 reads YYNGEE. Trimming took off 0 bases at V and 1 base at J, with 9 bases between the two ends. CDR3 length equals 15 residues. The CDR3 nucleotides are TGTGCCAGCAGCGTAGGGGCTTCCCGCACAGATACGCAGTATTTT. As protein: CASSVGASRTDTQYF. Looking up the rest from reference TRBV9 and TRBJ2-3 gives the full variable domain: DSGVTQTPKHLITATGQRVTLRCSPRSGDLSVYWYQQSLDQGLQFLIQYYNGEERAKGNILERFSAQQFPDLHSELNLSSLELGDSALYFCASSVGASRTDTQYFGPGTRLTVL.

J is TRBJ1-2 and V is TRBV4-2; D gene unclear. The germline V gene has CDR1 LGHNA and CDR2 YNFKEQ. This CDR3 has 13 amino acids. V dropped 0 bases and J dropped 4 bases, with 6 bases sitting between them. The CDR3 nucleotides are TGTGCCAGCAGCCAAGACGGACTCTATGGCTACACCTTC. Its translation is CASSQDGLYGYTF.

The chain is built from TRBV18 and TRBJ1-6, with D possibly being TRBD1 (6 bases). V was trimmed by 3 bases and J by 9 bases, leaving 18 bases between them. Germline assignment: CDR1 KGHSH and CDR2 LQKENI. The CDR3 is 16 residues long. CDR3 loop: CASSPSMGGAGSPLHF. The CDR3 DNA is TGTGCCAGCTCACCCTCAATGGGGGGGGCAGGTTCACCCCTCCACTTT.

The rearrangement uses TRBV18 and TRBJ1-2, with a tentative D call TRBD1 (6 bases). The ends were cut back, 3 bases at V and 8 bases at J, with 13 bases in the middle. CDR3 size: 13 residues. Germline-derived CDR1 and CDR2 are KGHSH and LQKENI. CDR3 sequence (DNA): TGTGCCAGCTCACCGGAACAGGGAAGCGGCTACACCTTC. Its translation: CASSPEQGSGYTF.

This clone was observed a single time. This CDR3 reads CAWSSWDSNEKLFF. DNA for the CDR3: TGTGCCTGGAGTTCATGGGACAGCAATGAAAAACTGTTTTTT. This chain uses TRBV30 with TRBJ1-4; TRBD1 matches at 7 bases. With V trimmed by 2 bases and J by 5 bases, 5 bases remained unmatched. CDR1 and CDR2 (germline): GTSNPN, SVGIG (reference sequence). The CDR3 consists of 14 residues.

This clone was recorded once. The CDR3 DNA sequence: TGTGCCAGCAGCTTAGTGGGCCAGGGGGCGATCAATGAGCAGTTCTTC. Translating it yields CASSLVGQGAINEQFF. J is TRBJ2-1 and V is TRBV11-1; 8 positions agree with TRBD1. Germline V lookup: CDR1 SGHAT, CDR2 FQDESV (reference sequence). The length of the CDR3 is 16 residues. Trimming at V came to 1 base and at J to 6 bases, leaving 8 bases not matched to a gene.

This sequence joins TRBV29-1 and TRBJ1-2; TRBD1 matches at 8 bases. V trimming: 0 bases; J trimming: 7 bases; junction bases outside the gene matches: 10. There are 15 residues in the CDR3. Germline-derived CDR1 and CDR2 are SQVTM and ANQGSEA. The CDR3 bases are TGCAGCGTTGAAGAGGGTCCAGGGGGCGCCGGTGGCTACACCTTC. Protein: CSVEEGPGGAGGYTF.

This chain connects TRBV7-9 to TRBJ1-6; D may be TRBD1 (5 bases). Germline-derived CDR1 and CDR2 are SEHNR and FQNEAQ (reference sequence). The CDR3 length is 16 residues. The V end lost 5 bases, the J end lost 4 bases, and 15 bases lay between the germline ends. CDR3 amino acids: CASSPRDPAYNSPLHF. The CDR3 DNA follows: TGTGCCAGCAGCCCCAGGGATCCGGCTTATAATTCACCCCTCCACTTT.

The chain couples TRBV11-3 to TRBJ2-1, with 8 bases that match TRBD1. The CDR3 covers 13 residues. CDR1 is SGHNT and CDR2 is YENEEA in the germline V gene. The ends lost 5 bases at V and 7 bases at J; junction bases unmatched: 4. CDR3 nucleotide sequence: TGTGCCAGCAGCAAGGACAGGGCTAATGAGCAGTTCTTC. Translation: CASSKDRANEQFF.

The rearrangement uses TRBV5-1 and TRBJ2-1; TRBD1 matches 9 bases. The V and J ends lost 4 bases and 0 bases, in that order; junction bases with no gene match: 14. The CDR3 is made up of 19 amino acids. Germline CDR1 reads SGHRS; CDR2 reads YFSETQ. CDR3 sequence reads: CASSGRGQGPLSSYNEQFF. CDR3 in DNA: TGCGCCAGCAGCGGCCGGGGACAGGGCCCTTTGAGCTCCTACAATGAGCAGTTCTTC.

The V and J genes are TRBV9 and TRBJ1-4, with 9 bases aligning to TRBD1. Per the germline V gene, CDR1 is SGDLS and CDR2 is YYNGEE. The CDR3 is 19 amino acids. The trim removed 0 bases at V and 6 bases at J, leaving 15 bases unmatched. The CDR3 DNA reads TGTGCCAGCAGCGTAGCGGTTGGGACAGGGATCGCAGTTGATGAAAAACTGTTTTTT. This gives the protein CASSVAVGTGIAVDEKLFF.

The genes are TRBV2 and TRBJ1-6; TRBD1 aligns across 7 bases. The CDR3 contains 15 residues. Germline CDR1 reads SNHLY; CDR2 reads FYNNEI. The J segment lost 10 bases and the V segment lost 4 bases, leaving 10 bases of the junction unmatched. The CDR3 spells CASSVSTGRESPLHF. As DNA, the CDR3 is TGTGCCAGCAGTGTGTCGACAGGGCGGGAATCACCCCTCCACTTT.

This clone was counted a single time. V is TRBV11-2 and J is TRBJ2-7, with TRBD2 matching 7 bases. This CDR3 has 15 residues. V lost 2 bases, J lost 1 base, and 5 bases stayed unmatched. Germline lookup yields CDR1 SGHAT and CDR2 FQNNGV. CDR3 residues: CASSLLRGRSYEQYF. CDR3 bases: TGTGCCAGCAGCTTATTGCGGGGGAGATCCTACGAGCAGTACTTC.